This T cell receptor (beta chain) was observed in a study of beta chain features in type 1 diabetes (dated by TCRdb to the late 2010s). Regarding the study in general: No differences in mean age, gender distribution, total cell number or subset yield were found between patients and healthy donors. Whereas all 28 donors provided naive and central memory subsets, regulatory and stem cell-like memory subsets were isolated from just 8 patients and roughly eight healthy donors. A total of about 100,000,000 sorted cells were examined across all samples, and RNA yield correlated strongly with the number of cells per subset. The study compared TCRB repertoires of sorted circulating CD4+ T cell subsets between recently diagnosed type 1 diabetes patients and matched healthy donors. What the authors observed across the whole study: Because the HLA sub-analyses included only small numbers of individuals, any influence of HLA type on TCRB rearrangement was left unresolved. Patients with type 1 diabetes made fewer insertions and deleted more nucleotides at VDJ recombination sites, implying thymic rearrangement abnormalities. Type 1 diabetes patients showed a moderate but significant shortening of TCRB CDR3 length in all four CD4+ subsets. Because cDNA rather than genomic DNA was sequenced, highly expressing activated cells could have been over-represented, although no difference in activation and CD3 levels was found between groups. Naive, central memory and regulatory TCRB repertoires appeared to be more similar among patients than among healthy donors. Shorter templates might have been favored by PCR, but patient and control samples were amplified and corrected together, so both groups would have been affected equally by any skew.

This clone was found a few times. What this receptor recognizes is not known. Per-base qualities were not stored, and no clone one base away is much larger. The entire isolated RNA was reverse transcribed using the High Capacity cDNA Reverse Transcription Kit, and thus expressed TCRB transcripts were sequenced. Naive, central memory and regulatory T cell samples underwent deep immunoSEQ sequencing, averaging about 3.57 million total reads per sample. Sorted cells were lysed in RLT buffer, and RNA was extracted using DNase-treated RNeasy Micro or Mini kits according to cell number. Each cell subset was processed separately to prevent cross-contamination, with patient and healthy donor samples processed together. TCRB sequences were amplified from cDNA with the immunoSEQ multiplex PCR, producing 87-bp fragments spanning the CDR3 region. Sequencing of the amplicons was done on the Illumina HiSeq platform. From the authors' description of their analysis: PCR bias was corrected computationally using synthetic template baselines, and reads within Hamming distance 2 were collapsed, with unmergeable singletons discarded. Reads were aligned to IMGT to assign V, D and J genes, CDR3 length, and insertions or deletions at six rearrangement sites. Within each subset, clonotype counts were normalized to sorted cell number, after which true diversity and Gini coefficients were computed with the tcR R package. Repertoire sharing was quantified using the overlap coefficient calculated on TCRB nucleotide sequences. Out-of-frame TCRB sequences from naive cells were analyzed to stand in for the pre-selection repertoire. TCRdb holds this immuneACCESS table with in-frame rearrangements only. Some clones are missing; in checked studies, unresolved V genes explain under half, and the rest has no known cause. The DNA was the basis for D and trimming; V, J and clone size are from that table. In all, the sample holds about 360,000 clones, and over 9.5% of those were seen once. The ten top clones hold 0.017% of the sample.

Each donor gave one peripheral blood draw, averaging about 100 mL, which was collected into heparinised tubes. A BD FACSAria II and a panel including CD45RO, CCR7, CD25, CD127, CD95 and CD27 were used to sort naive, central memory, regulatory and stem cell-like memory CD4+ T cells. Purity was above 98% for every sorted population. PBMCs were isolated immediately by Lymphoprep density gradient centrifugation and stained directly without culture. So that batch effects would be minimized, each experiment stained and sorted samples in pairs, pairing one healthy donor with one patient. V loses 0 bases at its end and J loses 9 bases; junction bases beyond the gene matches: 8. From its cysteine to its phenylalanine, the CDR3 spans 16 amino acids. The entry retains the CDR3 DNA only, 48 bases that are in frame from base 1. CDR1 is given as SGDLS and CDR2 as YYNGEE, both from the germline V gene.

This TCR was sampled from a man aged 18 to 30 in good health. The chain is made from TRBV9 and TRBJ2-1, and 11 junction bases match TRBD2. The sample taken for sequencing was naive CD4+ T cells from blood. This sample's cell subset or site label indicates: true naive CD4+ T cells. The sequenced DNA is TGTGCCAGCAGCGTAGGCACTAGCGGGAGAACGGGTGAGCAGTTCTTC. It encodes CASSVGTSGRTGEQFF.